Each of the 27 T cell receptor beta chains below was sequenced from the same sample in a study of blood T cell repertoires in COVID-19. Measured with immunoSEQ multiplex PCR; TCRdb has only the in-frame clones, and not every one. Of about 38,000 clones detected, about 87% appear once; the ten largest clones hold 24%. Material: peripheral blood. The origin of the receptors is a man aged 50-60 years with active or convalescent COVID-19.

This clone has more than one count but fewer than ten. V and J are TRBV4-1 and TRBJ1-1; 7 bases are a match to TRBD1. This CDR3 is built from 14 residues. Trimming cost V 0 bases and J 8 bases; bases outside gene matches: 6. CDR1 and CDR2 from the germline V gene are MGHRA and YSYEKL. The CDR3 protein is CASSQDRDSIEAFF. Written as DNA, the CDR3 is TGCGCCAGCAGCCAAGATCGGGACAGTATCGAAGCTTTCTTT.

The CDR3 region is CASTLDRTGGIHSNQPQHF. The CDR3 DNA is TGTGCCAGTACCCTTGACCGGACAGGGGGTATTCATAGCAATCAGCCCCAGCATTTT. The gene calls are TRBV19 and TRBJ1-5; 10 positions agree with TRBD1. J was trimmed by 0 bases and V by 7 bases; bases with no gene match: 15. The CDR3 totals 19 residues. CDR1 and CDR2 from the germline V gene are LNHDA and SQIVND (reference sequence).

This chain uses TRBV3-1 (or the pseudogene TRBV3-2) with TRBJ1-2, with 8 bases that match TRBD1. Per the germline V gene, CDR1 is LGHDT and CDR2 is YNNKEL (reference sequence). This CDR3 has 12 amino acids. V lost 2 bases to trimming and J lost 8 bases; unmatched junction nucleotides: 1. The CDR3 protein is CASSQTGGGYTF. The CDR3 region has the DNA TGTGCCAGCAGCCAAACAGGGGGAGGCTACACCTTC.

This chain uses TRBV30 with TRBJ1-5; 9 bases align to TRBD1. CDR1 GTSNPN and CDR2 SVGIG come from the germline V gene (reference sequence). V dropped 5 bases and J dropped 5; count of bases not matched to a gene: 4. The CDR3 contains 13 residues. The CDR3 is CAWQGQGHQPQHF. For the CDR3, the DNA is TGTGCCTGGCAGGGACAGGGCCATCAGCCCCAGCATTTT.

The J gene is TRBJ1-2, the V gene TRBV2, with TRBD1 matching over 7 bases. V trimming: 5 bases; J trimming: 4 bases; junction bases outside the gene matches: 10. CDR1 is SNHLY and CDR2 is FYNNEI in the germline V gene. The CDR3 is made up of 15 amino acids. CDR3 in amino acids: CASSTQTGSTYGYTF. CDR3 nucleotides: TGTGCCAGCAGTACCCAGACAGGGTCTACCTATGGCTACACCTTC.

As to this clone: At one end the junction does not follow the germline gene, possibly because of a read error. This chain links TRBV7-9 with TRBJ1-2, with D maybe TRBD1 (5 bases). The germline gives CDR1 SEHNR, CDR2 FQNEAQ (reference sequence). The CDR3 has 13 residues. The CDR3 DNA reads TGCGCCAGCCGCCGGGCGGGGGGGGATGGCTACACCTTC. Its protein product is CASRRAGGDGYTF.

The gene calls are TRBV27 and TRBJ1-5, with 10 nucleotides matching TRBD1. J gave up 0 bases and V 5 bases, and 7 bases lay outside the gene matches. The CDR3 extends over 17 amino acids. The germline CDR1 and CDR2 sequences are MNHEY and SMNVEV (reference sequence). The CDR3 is CASSAGQGGPSNQPQHF. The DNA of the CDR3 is TGTGCCAGCAGTGCTGGACAGGGGGGTCCTAGCAATCAGCCCCAGCATTTT.

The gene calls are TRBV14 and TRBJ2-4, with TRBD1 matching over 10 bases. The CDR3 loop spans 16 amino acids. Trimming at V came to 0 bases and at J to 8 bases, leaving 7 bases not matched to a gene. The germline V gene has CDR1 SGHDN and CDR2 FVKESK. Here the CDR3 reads CASSQDPGQGIDIQYF. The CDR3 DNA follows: TGTGCCAGCAGCCAAGATCCGGGACAGGGGATAGACATTCAGTACTTC.

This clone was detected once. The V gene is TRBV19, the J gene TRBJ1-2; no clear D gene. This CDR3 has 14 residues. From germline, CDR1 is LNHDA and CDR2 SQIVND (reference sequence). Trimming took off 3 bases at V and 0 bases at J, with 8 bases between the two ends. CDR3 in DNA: TGTGCCAGTAGTATTGCCGGGACTAACTATGGCTACACCTTC. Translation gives CASSIAGTNYGYTF.

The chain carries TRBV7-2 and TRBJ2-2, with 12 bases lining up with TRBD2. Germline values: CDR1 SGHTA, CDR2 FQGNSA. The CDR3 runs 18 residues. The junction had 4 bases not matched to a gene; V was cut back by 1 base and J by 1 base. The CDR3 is CASSLVVTSGGNTGELFF. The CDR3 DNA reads TGTGCCAGCAGCTTAGTCGTGACTAGCGGGGGGAACACCGGGGAGCTGTTTTTT.

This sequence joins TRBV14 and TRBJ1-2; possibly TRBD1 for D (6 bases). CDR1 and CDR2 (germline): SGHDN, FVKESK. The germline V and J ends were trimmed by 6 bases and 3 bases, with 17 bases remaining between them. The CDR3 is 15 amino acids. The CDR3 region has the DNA TGTGCCAGCAGTCTTATACAGGGTCTTCACTATGGCTACACCTTC. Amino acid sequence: CASSLIQGLHYGYTF.

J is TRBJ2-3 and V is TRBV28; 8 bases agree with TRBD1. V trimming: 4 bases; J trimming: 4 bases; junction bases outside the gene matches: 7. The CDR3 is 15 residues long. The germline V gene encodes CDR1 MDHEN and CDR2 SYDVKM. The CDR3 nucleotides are TGTGCCAGCAGTTCGGGACAGGTCCGATCAGATACGCAGTATTTT. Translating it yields CASSSGQVRSDTQYF.

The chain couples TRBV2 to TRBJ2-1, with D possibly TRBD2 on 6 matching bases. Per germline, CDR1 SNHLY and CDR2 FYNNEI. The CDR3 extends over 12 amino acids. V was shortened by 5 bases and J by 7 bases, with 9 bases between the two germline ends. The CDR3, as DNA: TGTGCCAGCAGTCTGGGACTTAATGAGCAGTTCTTC. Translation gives CASSLGLNEQFF.

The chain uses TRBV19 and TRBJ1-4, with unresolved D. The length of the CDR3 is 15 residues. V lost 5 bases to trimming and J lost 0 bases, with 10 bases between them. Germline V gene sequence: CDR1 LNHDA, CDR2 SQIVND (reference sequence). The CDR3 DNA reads TGTGCCAGTAGTTGGGGAGTTGCAACTAATGAAAAACTGTTTTTT. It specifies CASSWGVATNEKLFF.

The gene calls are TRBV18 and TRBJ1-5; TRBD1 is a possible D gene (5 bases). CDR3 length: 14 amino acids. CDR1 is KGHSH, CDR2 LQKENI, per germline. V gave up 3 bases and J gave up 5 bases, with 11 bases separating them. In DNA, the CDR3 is TGTGCCAGCTCACCGGGGGGGACGGATCAGCCCCAGCATTTT. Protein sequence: CASSPGGTDQPQHF.

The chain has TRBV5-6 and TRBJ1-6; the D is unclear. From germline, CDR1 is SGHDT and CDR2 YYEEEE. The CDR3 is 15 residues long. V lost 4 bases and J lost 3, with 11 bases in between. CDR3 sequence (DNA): TGTGCCAGCAGCCCTACGCGGGTCTATAATTCACCCCTCCACTTT. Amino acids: CASSPTRVYNSPLHF.

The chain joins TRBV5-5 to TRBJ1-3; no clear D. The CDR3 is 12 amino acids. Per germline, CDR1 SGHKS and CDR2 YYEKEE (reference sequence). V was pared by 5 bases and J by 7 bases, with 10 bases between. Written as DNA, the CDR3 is TGTGCCAGCAGTCGGACTCCCAACACCATATATTTT. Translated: CASSRTPNTIYF.

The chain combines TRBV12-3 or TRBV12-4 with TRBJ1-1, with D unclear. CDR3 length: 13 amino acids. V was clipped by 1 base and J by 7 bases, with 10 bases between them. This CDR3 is CASSLGPEREAFF. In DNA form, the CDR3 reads TGTGCCAGCAGTTTAGGGCCAGAGCGTGAAGCTTTCTTT.

In nucleotides, the CDR3 is TGTGCCAGTAGAACGACAGGGTTCGATCAGCCCCAGCATTTT. Its translation is CASRTTGFDQPQHF. The rearrangement uses TRBV19 and TRBJ1-5, with TRBD1 identical over 7 bases. J gave up 5 bases and V 6 bases, and 7 bases lay outside the gene matches. The germline gives CDR1 LNHDA, CDR2 SQIVND (reference sequence). The length of the CDR3 is 14 residues.

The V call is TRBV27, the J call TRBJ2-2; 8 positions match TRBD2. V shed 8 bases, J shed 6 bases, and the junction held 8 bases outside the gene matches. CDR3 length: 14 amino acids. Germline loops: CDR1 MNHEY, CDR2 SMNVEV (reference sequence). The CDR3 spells CASRPGGRAGELFF. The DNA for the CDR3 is TGTGCCAGCCGGCCGGGGGGGAGGGCCGGGGAGCTGTTTTTT.

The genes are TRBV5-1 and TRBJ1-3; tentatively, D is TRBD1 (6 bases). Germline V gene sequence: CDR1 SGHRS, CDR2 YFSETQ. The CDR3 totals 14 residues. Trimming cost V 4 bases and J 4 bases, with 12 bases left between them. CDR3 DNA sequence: TGCGCCAGCAGCGGGGGGGGCTCAGGAAACACCATATATTTT. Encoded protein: CASSGGGSGNTIYF.

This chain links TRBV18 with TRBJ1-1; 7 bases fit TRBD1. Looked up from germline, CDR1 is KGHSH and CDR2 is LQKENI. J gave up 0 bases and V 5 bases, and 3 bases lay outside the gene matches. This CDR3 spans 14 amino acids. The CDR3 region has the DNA TGTGCCAGCTCAAGGGACAGACTGAACACTGAAGCTTTCTTT. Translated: CASSRDRLNTEAFF. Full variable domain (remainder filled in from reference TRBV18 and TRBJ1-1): NAGVMQNPRHLVRRRGQEARLRCSPMKGHSHVYWYRQLPEEGLKFMVYLQKENIIDESGMPKERFSAEFPKEGPSILRIQQVVRGDSAAYFCASSRDRLNTEAFFGQGTRLTVV.

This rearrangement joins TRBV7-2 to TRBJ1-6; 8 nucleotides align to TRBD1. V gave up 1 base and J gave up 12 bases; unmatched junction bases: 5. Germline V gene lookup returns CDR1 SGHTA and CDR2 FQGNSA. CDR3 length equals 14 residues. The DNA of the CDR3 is TGTGCCAGCAGCTTAGTCGCGACAGGGGAACCCCTCCACTTT. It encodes CASSLVATGEPLHF.

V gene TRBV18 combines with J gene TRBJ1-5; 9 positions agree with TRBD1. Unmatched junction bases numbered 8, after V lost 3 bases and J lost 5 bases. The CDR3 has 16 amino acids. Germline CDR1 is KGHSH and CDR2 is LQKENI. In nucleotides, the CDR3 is TGTGCCAGCTCACCCTCGACGGACAGGGGCCATCAGCCCCAGCATTTT. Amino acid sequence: CASSPSTDRGHQPQHF.

Written as DNA, the CDR3 is TGCGCCAGCAGCCTCGACACGTATAATGAAAAACTGTTTTTT. Amino acids: CASSLDTYNEKLFF. V gene TRBV5-1 combines with J gene TRBJ1-4; no firm D call. This CDR3 spans 14 amino acids. The ends were cut back, 4 bases at V and 4 bases at J, with 11 bases in the middle. Per the germline V gene, CDR1 is SGHRS and CDR2 is YFSETQ.

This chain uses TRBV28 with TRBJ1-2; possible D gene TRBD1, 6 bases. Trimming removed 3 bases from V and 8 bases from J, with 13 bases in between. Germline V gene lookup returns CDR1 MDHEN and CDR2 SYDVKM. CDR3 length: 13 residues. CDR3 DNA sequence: TGTGCCAGCAGTTTGTCGGGGGGCTACGGCTACACCTTC. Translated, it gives CASSLSGGYGYTF.

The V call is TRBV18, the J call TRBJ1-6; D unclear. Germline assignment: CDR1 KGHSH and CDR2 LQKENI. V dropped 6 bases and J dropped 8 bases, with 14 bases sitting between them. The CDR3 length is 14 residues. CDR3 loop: CASSRSGMDSPLHF. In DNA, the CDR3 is TGTGCCAGCTCCCGCTCCGGGATGGATTCACCCCTCCACTTT.